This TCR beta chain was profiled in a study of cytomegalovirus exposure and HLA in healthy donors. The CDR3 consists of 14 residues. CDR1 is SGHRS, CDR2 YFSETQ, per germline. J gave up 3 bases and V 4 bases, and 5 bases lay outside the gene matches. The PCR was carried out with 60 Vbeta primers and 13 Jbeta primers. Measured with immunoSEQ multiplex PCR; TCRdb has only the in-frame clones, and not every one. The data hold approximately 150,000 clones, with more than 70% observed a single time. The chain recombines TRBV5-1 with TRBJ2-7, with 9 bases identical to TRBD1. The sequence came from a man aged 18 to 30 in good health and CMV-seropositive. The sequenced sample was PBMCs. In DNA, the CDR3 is TGCGCCAGCAGCCTACGGACAGGGGTCTACGAGCAGTACTTC. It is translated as CASSLRTGVYEQYF.